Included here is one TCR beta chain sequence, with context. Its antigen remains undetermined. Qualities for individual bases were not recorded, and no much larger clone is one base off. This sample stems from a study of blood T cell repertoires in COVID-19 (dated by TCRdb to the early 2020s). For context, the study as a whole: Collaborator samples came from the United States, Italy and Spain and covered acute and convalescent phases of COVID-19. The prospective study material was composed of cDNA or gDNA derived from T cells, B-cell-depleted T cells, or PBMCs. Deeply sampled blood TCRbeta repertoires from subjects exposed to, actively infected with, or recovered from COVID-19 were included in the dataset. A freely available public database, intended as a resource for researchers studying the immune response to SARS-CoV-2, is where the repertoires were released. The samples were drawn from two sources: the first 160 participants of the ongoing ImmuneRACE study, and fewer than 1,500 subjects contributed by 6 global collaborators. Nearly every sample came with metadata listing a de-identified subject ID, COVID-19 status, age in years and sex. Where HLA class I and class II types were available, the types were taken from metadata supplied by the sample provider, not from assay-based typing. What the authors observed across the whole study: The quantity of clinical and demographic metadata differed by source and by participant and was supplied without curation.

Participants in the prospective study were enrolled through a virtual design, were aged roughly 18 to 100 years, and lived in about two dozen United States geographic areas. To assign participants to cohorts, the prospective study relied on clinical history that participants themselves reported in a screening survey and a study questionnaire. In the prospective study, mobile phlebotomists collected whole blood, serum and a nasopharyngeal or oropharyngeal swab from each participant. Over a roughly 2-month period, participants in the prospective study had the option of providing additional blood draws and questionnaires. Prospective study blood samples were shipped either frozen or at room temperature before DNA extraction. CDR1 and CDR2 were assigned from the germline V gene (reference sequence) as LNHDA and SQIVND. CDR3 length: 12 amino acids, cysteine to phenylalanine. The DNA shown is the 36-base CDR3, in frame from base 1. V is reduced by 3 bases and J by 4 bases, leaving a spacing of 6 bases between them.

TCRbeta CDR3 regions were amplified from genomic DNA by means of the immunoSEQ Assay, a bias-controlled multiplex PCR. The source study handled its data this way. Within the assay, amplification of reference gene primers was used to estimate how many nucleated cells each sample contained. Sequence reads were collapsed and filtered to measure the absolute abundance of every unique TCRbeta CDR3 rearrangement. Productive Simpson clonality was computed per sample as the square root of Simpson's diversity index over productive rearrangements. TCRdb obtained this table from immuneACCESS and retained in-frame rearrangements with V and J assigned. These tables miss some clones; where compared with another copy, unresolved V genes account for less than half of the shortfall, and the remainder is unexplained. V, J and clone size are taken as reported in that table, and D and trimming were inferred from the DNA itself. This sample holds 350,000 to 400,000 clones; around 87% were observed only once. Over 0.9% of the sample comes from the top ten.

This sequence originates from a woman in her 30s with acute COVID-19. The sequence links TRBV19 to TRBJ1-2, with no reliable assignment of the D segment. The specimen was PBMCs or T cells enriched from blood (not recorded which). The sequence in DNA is TGTGCCAGTAGTATCAACGGCTATGGCTACACCTTC. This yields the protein CASSINGYGYTF.